This T cell receptor (beta chain) was found in a study of spatial heterogeneity in lung cancer. At the level of the study: More beta-chain than alpha-chain sequences were consistently detected.

This clonotype has at least ten counts. Noted time point: sample taken at primary tumor resection. Unsorted tumor, nontumor lung tissue or cryopreserved PBMC supplied the whole RNA. The donors, fewer than 90 patients with untreated early-stage non-small cell lung cancer, provided the samples. A unique molecular identifier was attached to every TCR cDNA molecule. Using its own MiXCR run on the 5' RACE reads, TCRdb lists one record per CDR3 protein. This sample has about 14,000 distinct CDR3 sequences, with around 9.1% found just once. The CDR3 runs 12 residues. Germline values: CDR1 ENHRY, CDR2 SYGVKD. Trimming stripped 5 bases from V and 8 bases from J, with 12 bases between.

The sequencing used PBMCs, collected at surgery. The chain carries TRBV10-3 and TRBJ1-2; D call uncertain. The source of this sequence is a male donor with early-stage non-small cell lung cancer. The CDR3 DNA is TGTGCCATCAGTCCGGAAAGTGGCGGCTACACCTTC. It specifies CAISPESGGYTF.